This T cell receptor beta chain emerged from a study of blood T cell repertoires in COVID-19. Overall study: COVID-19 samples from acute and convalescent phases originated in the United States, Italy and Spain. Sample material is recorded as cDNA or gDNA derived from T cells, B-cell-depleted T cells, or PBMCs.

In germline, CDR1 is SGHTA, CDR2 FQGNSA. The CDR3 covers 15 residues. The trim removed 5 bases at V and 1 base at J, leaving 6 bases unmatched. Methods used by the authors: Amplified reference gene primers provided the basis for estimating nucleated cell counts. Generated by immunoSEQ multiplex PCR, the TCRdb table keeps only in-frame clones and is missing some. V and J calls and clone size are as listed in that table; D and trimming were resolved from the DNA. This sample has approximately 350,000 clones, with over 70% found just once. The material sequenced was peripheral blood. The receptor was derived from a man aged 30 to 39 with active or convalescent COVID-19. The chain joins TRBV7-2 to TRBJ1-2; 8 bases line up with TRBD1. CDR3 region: CASSRDRGVNYGYTF. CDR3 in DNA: TGTGCCAGCAGCCGTGACAGGGGCGTTAACTATGGCTACACCTTC.